The rows below give T cell receptor beta chains drawn from one sample of a study of T cells after yellow fever vaccination. TCRdb processed the 5' RACE reads anew with MiXCR; each CDR3 protein has one entry. In the table there are some 550,000 distinct CDR3 sequences, about 19% of which are singletons. This specimen consisted of PBMCs, obtained 15 days after the yellow fever booster vaccination. All receptors come from a man aged 30 to 45 who received the YFV17D yellow fever vaccine. The CDR3 runs from the conserved cysteine through the conserved F or W. Fields, in order: clone size, J gene, D gene, V gene, CDR3 DNA, CDR3 protein. D genes are given only for firm matches. Some rows have no size entry. The others give once, few or many, or a class for an expanded clone.

>.|TRBJ1-2|.|TRBV5-1
TGCGCCAGCAGCTTGGATGGGGATGGTGGCTACACCTTC
CASSLDGDGGYTF
>few|TRBJ2-3|.|TRBV4-2
TGTGCCAGCAGCCAAGAATTCGGATCGGATACGCAGTATTTT
CASSQEFGSDTQYF
>.|TRBJ2-4|TRBD2|TRBV12-3/TRBV12-4
TGTGCCAGCAGTTCTTGGGTAGCGGGAACAAACATTCAGTACTTC
CASSSWVAGTNIQYF
>.|TRBJ2-2|TRBD2|TRBV5-1
TGCGCCAGCACATTACTAGCGGGAGCCACCGGGGAGCTGTTTTTT
CASTLLAGATGELFF
>.|TRBJ2-7|TRBD2|TRBV10-3
TGTGCCACCCAAGGACTAGCGGGAGGGGAGGAGCAGTACTTC
CATQGLAGGEEQYF
>.|TRBJ2-3|TRBD2|TRBV29-1
TGCAGCGTTGAAGCCCAAGCGGGGGCGGATACGCAGTATTTT
CSVEAQAGADTQYF
>few|TRBJ1-1|.|TRBV20-1
TGCAGTGCTAGAGATTCGGAGCGGGGGATGAACACTGAAGCTTTCTTT
CSARDSERGMNTEAFF
>.|TRBJ2-1|TRBD2|TRBV5-6
TGTGCCAGCAGCTCGAAAGCGGGAAAAGAGCAGTTCTTC
CASSSKAGKEQFF
>.|TRBJ1-1|.|TRBV6-2/TRBV6-3
TGTGCCAGCAGTTCCCCTGATAATGAAGCTTTCTTT
CASSSPDNEAFF
>.|TRBJ2-2|TRBD2|TRBV19
TGTGCCAGTAAAGGGCCTAGCGGGAGCACCGGGGAGCTGTTTTTT
CASKGPSGSTGELFF